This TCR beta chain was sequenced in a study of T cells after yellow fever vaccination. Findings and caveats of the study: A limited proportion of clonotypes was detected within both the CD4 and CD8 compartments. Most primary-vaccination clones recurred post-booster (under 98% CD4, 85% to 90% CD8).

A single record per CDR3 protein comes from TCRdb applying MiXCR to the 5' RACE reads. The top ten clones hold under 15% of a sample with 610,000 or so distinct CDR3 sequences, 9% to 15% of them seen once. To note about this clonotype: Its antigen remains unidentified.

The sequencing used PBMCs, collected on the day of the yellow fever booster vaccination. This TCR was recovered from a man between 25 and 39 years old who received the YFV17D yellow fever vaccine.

The CDR3 here is CASSRVAGAGEQFF. The DNA of the CDR3 is TGTGCCAGCAGCCGGGTAGCGGGAGCCGGCGAGCAGTTCTTC. The chain joins TRBV6-4 to TRBJ2-1; 9 positions agree with TRBD2. CDR3 length equals 14 residues. Trimming took 6 bases from V and 10 from J; bases not matched to a gene: 10. CDR1 is MRHNA and CDR2 is SNTAGT in the germline V gene.